This passage covers 30 T cell receptor beta chains from one sample sequenced in a study of T-cell reconstitution after alpha-beta-depleted transplantation in children. The authors prepared the TCRbeta library with unique molecular identifiers. MiXCR, run by TCRdb on the PCR reads, gives a single entry per CDR3 protein. This table holds around 300,000 distinct CDR3 sequences, approximately 10% found once. The sequencing here drew on peripheral blood, taken 180 days after TCRalphabeta/CD19-depleted stem cell transplant. The origin of the receptors is a male patient aged 2-15 years who had a stem cell transplant for chronic granulomatous disease, so the T cells may come from the graft donor.

This clonotype was recorded at least ten times. This rearrangement joins TRBV29-1 to TRBJ2-1, with D uncertain. The V gene's germline CDR1 is SQVTM and CDR2 ANQGSEA. V lost 2 bases to trimming and J lost 6 bases, with 5 bases between them. The CDR3 is made up of 11 amino acids. CDR3 protein: CSVENLNEQFF. In DNA, the CDR3 is TGCAGCGTTGAAAACCTCAATGAGCAGTTCTTC.

This clonotype has ten or more counts. The chain links TRBV28 to TRBJ2-7; 7 bases fit TRBD1. J was trimmed by 2 bases and V by 4 bases; bases with no gene match: 5. From germline, CDR1 is MDHEN and CDR2 SYDVKM. This CDR3 contains 14 residues. The CDR3 DNA reads as TGTGCCAGCAGTTCCCGGACAGGACCCTACGAGCAGTACTTC. Its protein product is CASSSRTGPYEQYF.

In its sample, this clonotype was seen many times. The chain links TRBV4-3 to TRBJ2-7; TRBD2 agrees at 7 bases. The germline CDR1 and CDR2 sequences are LGHNA and YSLEER. V lost 4 bases to trimming and J lost 5 bases; unmatched junction nucleotides: 17. CDR3 length: 17 residues. CDR3 in amino acids: CASSLISREGITHEQYF. CDR3 DNA sequence: TGCGCCAGCAGCCTCATCTCGAGGGAGGGTATAACCCACGAGCAGTACTTC.

This clonotype has ten or more counts. This chain joins TRBV12-3 or TRBV12-4 and TRBJ2-7; D is perhaps TRBD1 or TRBD2 (6 bases each). The CDR3 runs to 16 residues. V dropped 2 bases and J dropped 4 bases, with 18 bases sitting between them. The CDR3 DNA reads as TGTGCCAGCAGTTTAATGTTGCAGGGGAGCGGGTACGAGCAGTACTTC. Protein product: CASSLMLQGSGYEQYF.

This clonotype was seen a few times. The CDR3 here is CASSVVNKPTGELFF. The DNA for the CDR3 is TGTGCCAGCAGCGTTGTCAACAAACCCACCGGGGAGCTGTTTTTT. The gene calls are TRBV14 and TRBJ2-2; D is unresolved. CDR1 is SGHDN and CDR2 is FVKESK in the germline V gene. V was shortened by 5 bases and J by 4 bases, with 14 bases between the two germline ends. The CDR3 consists of 15 residues.

This clonotype was found many times. J is TRBJ2-2 and V is TRBV7-6; 11 positions agree with TRBD2. V dropped 8 bases and J dropped 1; count of bases not matched to a gene: 9. This CDR3 spans 17 amino acids. The germline V gene encodes CDR1 SGHVS and CDR2 FNYEAQ. The CDR3 reads CASGPFGTSGNTGELFF. In DNA, the CDR3 is TGTGCCAGCGGTCCCTTTGGGACTAGCGGGAACACCGGGGAGCTGTTTTTT.

This clonotype was seen ten or more times. This chain uses TRBV7-2 with TRBJ2-3; 8 bases fit TRBD1. Trimming took 1 base from V and 4 from J; bases not matched to a gene: 7. Germline-derived CDR1 and CDR2 are SGHTA and FQGNSA. The CDR3 contains 16 residues. The CDR3, as DNA: TGTGCCAGCAGCTTAGTAAGGACAGGGCCATCAGATACGCAGTATTTT. Protein product: CASSLVRTGPSDTQYF.

Many counts were recorded for this clonotype. V usage is TRBV7-9 and J usage is TRBJ2-1, with 11 bases fitting TRBD2. The CDR3 length is 16 residues. CDR1 SEHNR and CDR2 FQNEAQ come from the germline V gene (reference sequence). The trim removed 5 bases at V and 9 bases at J, leaving 12 bases unmatched. CDR3 coding DNA: TGTGCCAGCAGCCTCCCTAGCGGGGGGATCCACCGTGAGCAGTTCTTC. Protein product: CASSLPSGGIHREQFF.

This clonotype was recorded many times. This chain links TRBV7-9 with TRBJ2-1, with 11 nucleotides matching TRBD2. The CDR3 contains 17 residues. The germline V gene has CDR1 SEHNR and CDR2 FQNEAQ (reference sequence). J was trimmed by 9 bases and V by 0 bases; bases with no gene match: 10. The CDR3 loop is CASSLALAGGLHGEQFF. CDR3 DNA sequence: TGTGCCAGCAGCTTAGCGCTAGCGGGGGGCCTCCATGGTGAGCAGTTCTTC.

This clonotype was found many times. J is TRBJ2-4 and V is TRBV5-1; TRBD1 agrees at 7 bases. Germline V gene data show CDR1 as SGHRS and CDR2 as YFSETQ. V dropped 7 bases and J dropped 6; count of bases not matched to a gene: 10. CDR3 length: 14 residues. The CDR3 is CASQEGGSGNIQYF. Here the CDR3 DNA reads TGCGCCAGCCAGGAAGGGGGCTCGGGAAACATTCAGTACTTC.

V and J are TRBV12-3 or TRBV12-4 and TRBJ1-2; no clear D gene. This CDR3 region has 13 residues. Trimming shortened V by 7 bases and J by 2 bases, and 11 bases separated the two germline ends. This CDR3 is CASTPRENYGYTF. The CDR3 bases are TGTGCCAGCACCCCCAGAGAAAACTATGGCTACACCTTC.

This clonotype has at least ten counts. The chain links TRBV24-1 to TRBJ2-3, with TRBD2 as a possible D gene (5 bases). The CDR3 sequence is 17 residues long. Trimming removed 4 bases from V and 2 bases from J, with 18 bases in between. Germline V CDR1 and CDR2: KGHDR, SFDVKD. CDR3 bases: TGTGCCACCAGTGACCACCTTGAGAGGGCGAACACAGATACGCAGTATTTT. Protein sequence: CATSDHLERANTDTQYF.

As concerns this clonotype: This could be a read error, since a much larger clone is one nucleotide away. The rearrangement uses TRBV9 and TRBJ2-6; D unresolved. There are 15 residues in the CDR3. The V end lost 2 bases, the J end lost 3 bases, and 9 bases lay between the germline ends. Germline lookup yields CDR1 SGDLS and CDR2 YYNGEE. CDR3 amino acids: CASSVEVYGANVLTF. DNA for the CDR3: TGTGCCAGCAGCGTGGAAGTCTATGGGGCCAACGTCCTGACTTTC.

With respect to this clonotype: A much larger clone is a single base away; this may be a read error. The rearrangement uses TRBV10-2 and TRBJ2-7, with 8 bases fitting TRBD1. The CDR3 sequence is 14 residues long. CDR1 and CDR2 from the germline V gene are WSHSY and SAAADI. The CDR3 DNA reads TGCGCCAGCAGTGCCTCCGCGGACAGGGACGAGCAGCACTTC. It is translated as CASSASADRDEQHF.

This clonotype occurred many times. The chain combines TRBV12-3 or TRBV12-4 with TRBJ1-1; the D is unclear. With 5 bases removed from V and 11 bases from J, the gap between germline ends came to 15 bases. CDR3 length: 12 amino acids. CDR3 protein: CASSPGGVYAFF. For the CDR3, the DNA is TGTGCCAGCAGTCCGGGTGGGGTGTATGCTTTCTTT.

This clonotype was observed at least ten times. The chain recombines TRBV7-9 with TRBJ2-1; TRBD2 aligns across 13 bases. J was trimmed by 9 bases and V by 11 bases; bases with no gene match: 7. The V gene's germline CDR1 is SEHNR and CDR2 FQNEAQ (reference sequence). CDR3 size: 13 residues. CDR3 sequence: CALGLAGASEQFF. The CDR3, as DNA: TGTGCCCTTGGACTAGCGGGGGCAAGTGAGCAGTTCTTC.

This clonotype was seen many times. CDR3 nucleotides: TGTGCCAGCAGCCCGACAGGGCTCACTGAAGCTTTCTTT. This encodes CASSPTGLTEAFF. The chain recombines TRBV7-3 with TRBJ1-1; 7 positions agree with TRBD1. After removal of 5 bases from V and 4 bases from J, the junction contained 4 bases not matched to a gene. The CDR3 sequence is 13 residues long. CDR1 SGHTA and CDR2 FQGTGA come from the germline V gene.

This clonotype has at least ten counts. J is TRBJ2-1 and V is TRBV7-2; D remains unclear. CDR1 is SGHTA and CDR2 is FQGNSA in the germline V gene. Trimming removed 5 bases at V and 10 bases at J, with 15 bases between. The CDR3 is made up of 13 amino acids. In DNA form, the CDR3 reads TGTGCCAGCAGCCACCCCCCCTATTTCGAGCAGTTCTTC. This sequence encodes CASSHPPYFEQFF.

The table lists this clonotype with many counts. V gene TRBV20-1 combines with J gene TRBJ2-3; a possible D gene is TRBD2 (6 bases). Trimming stripped 6 bases from V and 1 base from J, with 14 bases between. From germline, CDR1 is DFQATT and CDR2 SNEGSKA (reference sequence). The CDR3 has 14 amino acids. The CDR3 loop reads CSAQIVAGTDTQYF. The CDR3 nucleotides read TGCAGTGCCCAGATTGTAGCGGGCACAGATACGCAGTATTTT.

This clonotype was counted at least ten times. This sequence joins TRBV5-5 and TRBJ2-7; 8 bases agree with TRBD2. Germline CDR1 SGHKS, CDR2 YYEKEE (reference sequence). V dropped 0 bases and J dropped 2; count of bases not matched to a gene: 4. This CDR3 has 15 amino acids. The CDR3 sequence: CASSLAASGPYEQYF. CDR3 DNA sequence: TGTGCCAGCAGCTTGGCGGCTAGCGGGCCCTACGAGCAGTACTTC.

The V and J genes are TRBV30 and TRBJ1-6; TRBD1 might be the D (5 bases). The CDR3 runs 13 residues. Germline V gene sequence: CDR1 GTSNPN, CDR2 SVGIG (reference sequence). V was clipped by 2 bases and J by 9 bases, with 11 bases between them. The CDR3 nucleotides are TGTGCCTGGAGTACGGGAAGGGGTTCACCCCTCCACTTT. Its translation is CAWSTGRGSPLHF.

This clonotype showed up many times. The rearrangement links TRBV6-1 to TRBJ2-3; TRBD2 aligns across 13 bases. CDR1 is MNHNS, CDR2 SASEGT, per germline. This CDR3 has 15 amino acids. The J segment lost 5 bases and the V segment lost 6 bases, leaving 5 bases of the junction unmatched. CDR3 residues: CASRGLAGVKDTQYF. The CDR3 nucleotides are TGTGCCAGCAGAGGACTAGCGGGAGTTAAAGATACGCAGTATTTT.

This clonotype was found many times. The chain has TRBV6-5 and TRBJ2-2, with D hard to call. This CDR3 spans 18 amino acids. The ends were cut back, 0 bases at V and 0 bases at J, with 14 bases in the middle. CDR1 is MNHEY and CDR2 is SVGAGI in the germline V gene. The CDR3 sequence is CASSYSSKRTTNTGELFF. As DNA, the CDR3 is TGTGCCAGCAGTTACTCTTCGAAACGGACGACGAACACCGGGGAGCTGTTTTTT.

This clonotype was detected ten times or more. The chain combines TRBV11-2 with TRBJ2-7; TRBD2 agrees at 11 bases. The V gene end was trimmed by 4 bases and the J gene end by 3 bases; junction bases not matched to a gene: 14. Germline CDR1 and CDR2: SGHAT and FQNNGV. This CDR3 spans 18 amino acids. The CDR3 is CASSSIKIAGGEGYEQYF. Written as DNA, the CDR3 is TGTGCCAGCAGCTCGATAAAGATAGCGGGAGGGGAAGGCTACGAGCAGTACTTC.

This clonotype was seen at least ten times. The gene calls are TRBV12-3 or TRBV12-4 and TRBJ2-7; 7 nucleotides align to TRBD2. Losses at the gene ends were 7 bases for V and 0 bases for J; bases not matched to a gene: 6. The CDR3 is 14 residues long. CDR3 amino acids: CASTLAGISYEQYF. CDR3 sequence (DNA): TGTGCCAGCACCTTAGCGGGCATCTCCTACGAGCAGTACTTC.

This clonotype was found many times. This chain links TRBV27 with TRBJ2-2; possibly TRBD1 for D (6 bases). Per germline, CDR1 MNHEY and CDR2 SMNVEV (reference sequence). Trimming pared 2 bases from V and 6 bases from J, leaving 16 bases between. The CDR3 contains 16 residues. As DNA, the CDR3 is TGTGCCAGCAGTTTAGGGGGCAGGGGTTTCGCCGGGGAGCTGTTTTTT. Its protein is CASSLGGRGFAGELFF.

Ten or more counts support this clonotype. The V call is TRBV4-3, the J call TRBJ2-1; TRBD1 might be the D (6 bases). V lost 1 base and J lost 6, with 13 bases in between. CDR1 is LGHNA and CDR2 is YSLEER in the germline V gene. CDR3 length: 15 amino acids. The CDR3 spells CASSQVTGISNEQFF. The CDR3 DNA sequence: TGCGCCAGCAGCCAAGTTACAGGGATAAGCAATGAGCAGTTCTTC.

This clonotype was detected ten times or more. The V and J genes are TRBV5-1 and TRBJ2-5, with 7 nucleotides matching TRBD2. CDR3 length: 12 amino acids. The germline V gene encodes CDR1 SGHRS and CDR2 YFSETQ. Germline trimming cut 3 bases from V and 5 bases from J; bases unmatched to any gene: 1. The CDR3 sequence: CASSWEGETQYF. For the CDR3, the DNA is TGCGCCAGCAGCTGGGAGGGCGAGACCCAGTACTTC.

This clonotype occurred a few times. The chain employs TRBV14 and TRBJ2-1; a possible D gene is TRBD2 (5 bases). This CDR3 spans 15 amino acids. The germline CDR1 and CDR2 sequences are SGHDN and FVKESK. Trimming removed 1 base from V and 1 base from J, with 8 bases in between. CDR3 in DNA: TGTGCCAGCAGCCAAGTTCTAGCTTCCTACAATGAGCAGTTCTTC. Encoded protein: CASSQVLASYNEQFF. Full variable domain (outside the CDR3, taken from reference TRBV14 and TRBJ2-1): EAGVTQFPSHSVIEKGQTVTLRCDPISGHDNLYWYRRVMGKEIKFLLHFVKESKQDESGMPNNRFLAERTGGTYSTLKVQPAELEDSGVYFCASSQVLASYNEQFFGPGTRLTVL.

The sample holds many counts of this clonotype. The chain uses TRBV12-3 or TRBV12-4 and TRBJ2-5, with 7 bases identical to TRBD1. Unmatched junction bases numbered 3, after V lost 8 bases and J lost 0 bases. The CDR3 spans 13 residues. The CDR3 loop reads CASGTADQETQYF. The CDR3 nucleotides read TGTGCCAGCGGGACAGCGGACCAAGAGACCCAGTACTTC.